This T cell receptor (beta chain) was profiled in a study of tumor-infiltrating lymphocytes in primary liver carcinoma. Across the whole study: Tumors measured about 4 to 11 cm and were stage T1-T3 N0M0. Points from the study as a whole: Tumor top-250-clone fractions significantly exceeded those of blood (p = 0.039).

Germline V gives CDR1 MNHNS, CDR2 SASEGT. Trimming at V came to 5 bases and at J to 2 bases, leaving 4 bases not matched to a gene. The CDR3 runs to 16 residues. Germline DNA was also extracted, while the blood RNA originated from unsorted whole blood. The template, about 500 ng total RNA, yielded TCR beta cDNA made with a constant-region primer. Investigators got TCR beta libraries out of three nested multiplex PCR rounds, done with slightly modified ARM-PCR. The opening two PCR rounds, ten to eleven cycles each, paired TRBV1-TRBV30 forward primers with a C-beta reverse primer. TCRdb processed the multiplex PCR reads anew with MiXCR; each CDR3 protein has one entry. The data hold 330,000 or so distinct CDR3 sequences, with roughly 61% observed a single time. This clonotype has a handful of counts. Its antigen remains unidentified.

This chain joins TRBV6-1 and TRBJ2-2; 11 bases agree with TRBD2. Sample: peripheral blood. This clonotype was obtained from a man aged 35 to 55 with primary liver carcinoma and hepatitis B virus infection. The CDR3 protein is CASSPGLAANTGELFF. The DNA for the CDR3 is TGTGCCAGCAGTCCGGGACTAGCGGCAAACACCGGGGAGCTGTTTTTT.